The source of this T cell receptor (beta chain) is a study of T cell responses to AZD1222 COVID-19 vaccine. Trimming cost V 4 bases and J 0 bases; bases outside gene matches: 5. Germline V CDR1 and CDR2: KGHDR, SFDVKD. The CDR3 extends over 17 amino acids. Sequenced by immunoSEQ multiplex PCR; TCRdb stores in-frame clones only, minus some. The profile shows about 120,000 clones, around 90% of them singletons. The clonotype comes from an adult who received the MenACWY meningococcal vaccine as a control. The sequences come from peripheral blood, collected 28 days after the second dose of the MenACWY control vaccine. The chain joins TRBV24-1 to TRBJ2-1; 10 bases fit TRBD1. The CDR3 nucleotides are TGTGCCACCAGTGAAAGGGGACAGGGGTACTCCTACAATGAGCAGTTCTTC. It is translated as CATSERGQGYSYNEQFF.